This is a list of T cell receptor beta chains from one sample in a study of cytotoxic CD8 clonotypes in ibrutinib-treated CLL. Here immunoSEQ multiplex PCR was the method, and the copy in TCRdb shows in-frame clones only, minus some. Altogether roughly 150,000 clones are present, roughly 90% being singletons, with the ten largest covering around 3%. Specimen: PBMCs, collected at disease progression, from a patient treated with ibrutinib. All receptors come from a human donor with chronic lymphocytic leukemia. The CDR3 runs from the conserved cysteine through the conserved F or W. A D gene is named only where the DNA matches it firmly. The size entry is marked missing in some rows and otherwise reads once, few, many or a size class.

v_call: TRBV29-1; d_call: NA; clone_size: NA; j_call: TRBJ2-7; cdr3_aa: CSASDSSYEQYF; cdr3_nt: TGCAGCGCGTCGGACAGCTCCTACGAGCAGTACTTC
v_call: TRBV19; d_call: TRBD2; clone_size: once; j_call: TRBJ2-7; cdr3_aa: CASSTSASGIEQYF; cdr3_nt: TGTGCCAGTAGTACATCGGCTAGCGGGATCGAGCAGTACTTC
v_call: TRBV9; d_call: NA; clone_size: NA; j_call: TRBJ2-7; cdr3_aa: CASSVDGRDSSEQYF; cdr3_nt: TGTGCCAGCAGCGTAGATGGGCGGGACAGCTCCGAGCAGTACTTC
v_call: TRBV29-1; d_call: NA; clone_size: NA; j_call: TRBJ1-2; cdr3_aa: CSVVWGVLNGYTF; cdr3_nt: TGCAGCGTGGTATGGGGGGTTCTGAATGGCTACACCTTC
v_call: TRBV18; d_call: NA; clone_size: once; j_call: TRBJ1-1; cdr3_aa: CASSLQSTATHTEAFF; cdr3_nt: TGTGCCAGCTCACTCCAGTCGACAGCCACCCACACTGAAGCTTTCTTT
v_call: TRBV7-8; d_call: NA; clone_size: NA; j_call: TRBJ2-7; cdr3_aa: CASSSLFPYEQYF; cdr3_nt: TGTGCCAGCAGCTCTCTATTCCCCTACGAGCAGTACTTC
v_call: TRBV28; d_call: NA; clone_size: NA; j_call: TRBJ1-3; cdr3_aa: CASSYGGGIQRGNTIYF; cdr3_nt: TGTGCCAGCAGTTATGGGGGAGGAATCCAGAGAGGAAACACCATATATTTT
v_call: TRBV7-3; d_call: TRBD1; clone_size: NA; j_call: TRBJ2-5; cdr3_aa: CASSEGTGGVRSQETQYF; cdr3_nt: TGTGCCAGCAGCGAAGGGACAGGGGGCGTTAGGAGTCAAGAGACCCAGTACTTC
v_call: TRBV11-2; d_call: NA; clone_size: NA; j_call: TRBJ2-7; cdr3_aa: CASSPDWVSSYEQYF; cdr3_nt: TGTGCCAGCAGCCCGGACTGGGTGAGCTCCTACGAGCAGTACTTC
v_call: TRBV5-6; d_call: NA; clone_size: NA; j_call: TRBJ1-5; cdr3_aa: CTSSLFAQPQHF; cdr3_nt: TGTACCAGCAGCTTGTTCGCCCAGCCCCAGCATTTT
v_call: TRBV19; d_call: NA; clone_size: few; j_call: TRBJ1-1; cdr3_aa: CASILGNTEAFF; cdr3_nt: TGTGCCAGTATATTGGGGAACACTGAAGCTTTCTTT
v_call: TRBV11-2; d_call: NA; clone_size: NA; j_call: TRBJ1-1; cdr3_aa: CASSLVGYSGNRFEAFF; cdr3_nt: TGTGCCAGCAGCTTAGTAGGGTATTCGGGAAACCGGTTTGAAGCTTTCTTT
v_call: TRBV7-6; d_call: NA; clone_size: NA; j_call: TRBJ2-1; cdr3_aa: CASSRDQGSYNEQFF; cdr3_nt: TGTGCCAGCAGCCGGGACCAGGGGTCGTACAATGAGCAGTTCTTC
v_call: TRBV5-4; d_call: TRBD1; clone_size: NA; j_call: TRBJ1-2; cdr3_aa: CASTFGTAPYGYTF; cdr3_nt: TGTGCCAGCACCTTCGGGACAGCCCCCTATGGCTACACCTTC
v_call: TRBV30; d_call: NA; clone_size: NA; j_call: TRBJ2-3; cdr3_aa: CAWSVGATDTQYF; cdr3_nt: TGTGCCTGGAGTGTGGGGGCCACAGATACGCAGTATTTT
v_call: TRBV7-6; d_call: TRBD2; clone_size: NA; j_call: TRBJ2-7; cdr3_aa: CASSLNPSGVSYEQYF; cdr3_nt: TGTGCCAGCAGCTTAAATCCTAGCGGGGTCTCCTACGAGCAGTACTTC
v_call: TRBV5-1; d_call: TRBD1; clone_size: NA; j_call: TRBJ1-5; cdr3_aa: CASSFGQGGQPQHF; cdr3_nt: TGCGCCAGCAGCTTCGGACAGGGCGGTCAGCCCCAGCATTTT
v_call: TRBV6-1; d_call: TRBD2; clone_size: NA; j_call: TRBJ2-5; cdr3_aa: CASRDRLASQETQYF; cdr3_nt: TGTGCCAGCAGGGACCGACTAGCAAGCCAAGAGACCCAGTACTTC
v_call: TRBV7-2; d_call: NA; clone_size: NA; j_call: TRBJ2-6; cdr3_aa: CASNEGASGANVLTF; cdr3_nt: TGTGCCAGCAACGAGGGAGCCTCTGGGGCCAACGTCCTGACTTTC
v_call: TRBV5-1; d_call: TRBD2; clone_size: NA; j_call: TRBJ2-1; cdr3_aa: CASSRTSGSNEQFF; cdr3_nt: TGCGCCAGCAGCAGGACTAGCGGGAGCAATGAGCAGTTCTTC
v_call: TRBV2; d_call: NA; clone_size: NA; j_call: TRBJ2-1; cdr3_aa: CASRRGGGTHEQFF; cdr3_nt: TGTGCCAGCAGGAGGGGGGGCGGGACCCATGAGCAGTTCTTC
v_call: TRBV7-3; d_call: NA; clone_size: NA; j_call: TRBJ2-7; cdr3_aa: CASSLYYGYEQYF; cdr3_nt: TGTGCCAGCAGCTTATATTACGGCTACGAGCAGTACTTC
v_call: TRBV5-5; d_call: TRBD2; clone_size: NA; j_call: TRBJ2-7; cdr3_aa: CASSLGLAEPAGYF; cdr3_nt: TGTGCCAGCAGCTTGGGACTAGCGGAACCCGCCGGGTACTTC
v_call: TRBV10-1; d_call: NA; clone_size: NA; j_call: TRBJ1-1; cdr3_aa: CASSPTGSLSNTEAFF; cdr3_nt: TGCGCCAGCAGTCCCACAGGGTCCCTCTCGAACACTGAAGCTTTCTTT
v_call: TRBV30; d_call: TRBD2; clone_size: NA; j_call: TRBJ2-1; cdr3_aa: CAWRGSGRSQFF; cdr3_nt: TGTGCCTGGAGGGGTAGCGGGAGATCGCAGTTCTTC
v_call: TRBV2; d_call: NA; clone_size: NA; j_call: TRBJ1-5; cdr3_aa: CASGRELVWGNQPQHF; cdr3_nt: TGTGCCAGCGGGAGGGAATTGGTTTGGGGCAATCAGCCCCAGCATTTT
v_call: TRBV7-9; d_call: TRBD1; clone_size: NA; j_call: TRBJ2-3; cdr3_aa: CALPGGSTDTQYF; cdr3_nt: TGTGCCTTACCAGGGGGCAGCACAGATACGCAGTATTTT
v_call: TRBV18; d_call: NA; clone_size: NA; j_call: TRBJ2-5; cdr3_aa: CASSHGGRQETQYF; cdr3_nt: TGTGCCAGCTCACACGGAGGTAGGCAAGAGACCCAGTACTTC
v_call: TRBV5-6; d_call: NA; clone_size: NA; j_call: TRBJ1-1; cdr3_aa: CASSLNPPPGPNTEAFF; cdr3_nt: TGTGCCAGCAGCTTGAATCCCCCACCCGGGCCGAACACTGAAGCTTTCTTT